This entry describes one TCR beta chain. Generation of TCR beta cDNA was performed by 5'RACE template switching incorporating UMIs. With the 5' RACE reads reprocessed, TCRdb shows one record per CDR3 protein and no DNA. The sample holds some 460,000 distinct CDR3 sequences. The data are from a study of T cells expressing NK-cell markers. This CDR3 contains 11 residues. This sequence originates from a woman between 50 and 59 years old in good health. Sequences were obtained from blood T cells: a sorted CD56 or NKG2C T cell subset, CD4+ or CD8+ T cells, or bulk PBMC T cells (not recorded which). This chain joins TRBV21-1 and TRBJ2-5; the TCRdb D gene call, TRBD2, has no DNA to confirm it. TRBV21-1 is a documented pseudogene. The CDR3 here is CAKRGVVVRYF.